This T cell receptor beta chain was sequenced for a study of CD8 T cells in ankylosing spondylitis. MiXCR, applied by TCRdb to the 5' RACE reads, yields one record per CDR3 protein. The sample lists just over 300,000 distinct CDR3 sequences; less than 25% were seen once. Study observations and caveats: According to the report, clones linked to the disease were significantly enriched in matched synovial fluid samples taken from ankylosing spondylitis patients.

Only a few counts were recorded for this clonotype. Its antigen is currently unknown. Trimming removed 0 bases from V and 4 bases from J; junction bases left unmatched: 5. Germline lookup yields CDR1 LGHNA and CDR2 YNFKEQ. The CDR3 has 15 residues. The chain is built from TRBV4-2 and TRBJ1-2, with TRBD1 matching over 7 bases. Sequenced input: blood, either unsorted or a sorted T cell fraction (not recorded which). The source of this sequence is a female donor with ankylosing spondylitis or in good health (not recorded which). The CDR3 DNA reads as TGTGCCAGCAGCCAAGATCTGAGACAGGGCTATGGCTACACCTTC. Amino acids: CASSQDLRQGYGYTF.